The entry below describes one T cell receptor (beta chain). Its specificity is unknown. This entry is derived from a study of T cell responses to AZD1222 COVID-19 vaccine. Findings of the study overall: Spike-specific TCR repertoires showed rising breadth and depth after two AZD1222 doses. Reportedly, nearly half of unique spike TCRs recognized epitopes outside B.1.351/B.1.1.7 mutations. Among the donors, most were white British and more were female, and clonal diversity was possibly underestimated. Regions 160-218 and 743-854 dominated among vaccine-associated CD4 TCRs spanning spike.

Repertoires were generated with immunoSEQ multiplex PCR, while TCRdb's copy carries only in-frame clones and drops some. Of 45,000 to 65,000 clones in the sample, 80% to 90% are singletons; the top ten hold less than 3.5%. This sequence originates from an adult who received the AZD1222 COVID-19 vaccine. The sample consisted of peripheral blood, taken 28 days after the second AZD1222 dose.

The CDR3 DNA reads TGTGCCAGTAGCGGACTCAACAATGAGCAGTTCTTC. It encodes CASSGLNNEQFF. The chain is built from TRBV19 and TRBJ2-1; maybe TRBD2 (5 bases). This CDR3 has 12 amino acids. The V end was cut by 6 bases, the J end by 5 bases, with 8 bases between. Germline values: CDR1 LNHDA, CDR2 SQIVND (reference sequence).